Listed below are T cell receptor beta chains from one sample, sequenced in a study of T cells in Graves' hyperthyroidism and ophthalmopathy. Via MiXCR, TCRdb re-called the multiplex PCR reads, giving one row per CDR3 protein. The sample records roughly 500,000 distinct CDR3 sequences, approximately 25% being singletons. What was sequenced was blood. The receptors were gathered from a woman aged 30 to 39 with Graves' ophthalmopathy. CDR3s include the opening cysteine and the closing phenylalanine or tryptophan. The D gene is left open where the match is weak. Not every row has a clone size; where given, it reads once, few, many or a size class.

clone_size | d_call | j_call | v_call | cdr3_aa | cdr3_nt
many | - | TRBJ2-5 | TRBV6-1 | CASSVGQGTQETQYF | TGTGCCAGCAGTGTGGGGCAGGGAACGCAAGAGACCCAGTACTTC
many | - | TRBJ1-2 | TRBV25-1 | CASSPTVNYGYTF | TGTGCCAGCAGTCCCACGGTCAACTATGGCTACACCTTC
- | TRBD2 | TRBJ2-5 | TRBV7-2 | CASAGPPGAGAETQYF | TGTGCCAGCGCAGGCCCCCCGGGTGCGGGAGCAGAGACCCAGTACTTC
few | - | TRBJ1-1 | TRBV12-3/TRBV12-4 | CASTPAGARSRTEAFF | TGTGCCAGCACCCCTGCAGGGGCGCGTTCGAGAACTGAAGCTTTCTTT
many | TRBD1 | TRBJ1-2 | TRBV28 | CASSRDSVNYGYTF | TGTGCCAGCAGTAGGGACAGTGTTAACTATGGCTACACCTTC
many | TRBD1 | TRBJ1-5 | TRBV19 | CASRSQGGGWPQHF | TGTGCCAGTAGGTCACAGGGGGGGGGATGGCCCCAGCATTTT
few | - | TRBJ2-4 | TRBV6-1 | CASSEAPSPGNIQYF | TGTGCCAGCAGTGAAGCCCCGTCCCCAGGGAACATTCAGTACTTC
many | TRBD1 | TRBJ2-7 | TRBV7-2 | CATTRDRGTYEQYF | TGTGCCACCACCAGGGACAGGGGGACCTACGAGCAGTACTTC
- | TRBD1 | TRBJ1-2 | TRBV6-5 | CASSYGDRGYGYTF | TGTGCCAGCAGTTACGGGGACAGGGGCTATGGCTACACCTTC
many | TRBD2 | TRBJ2-4 | TRBV5-1 | CTSSRTSGENIQYF | TGCACCAGCAGCCGGACTAGCGGGGAAAACATTCAGTACTTC
many | - | TRBJ1-2 | TRBV9 | CASSLDANYGYTF | TGTGCCAGCAGCCTTGATGCTAACTATGGCTACACCTTC
- | - | TRBJ2-7 | TRBV2 | CASSEGAPGAYEQYF | TGTGCCAGCAGTGAAGGGGCGCCAGGGGCCTACGAGCAGTACTTC
many | - | TRBJ1-2 | TRBV20-1 | CSARGTQGSGYTF | TGCAGTGCTAGAGGAACACAGGGAAGTGGCTACACCTTC
many | - | TRBJ1-1 | TRBV29-1 | CSVTGSSTEAFF | TGCAGCGTGACCGGTTCGTCCACTGAAGCTTTCTTT
many | - | TRBJ1-3 | TRBV4-1 | CASRNLTGAASGNTIYF | TGCGCCAGCAGAAATCTGACAGGCGCCGCCTCTGGAAACACCATATATTTT
- | TRBD1 | TRBJ1-2 | TRBV19 | CASSRVGGNYGYTF | TGTGCCAGTAGTCGAGTAGGGGGCAACTATGGCTACACCTTC
- | - | TRBJ2-7 | TRBV7-2 | CASSLLAEGTYEQYF | TGTGCCAGCAGCTTACTCGCGGAGGGGACCTACGAGCAGTACTTC
many | - | TRBJ1-1 | TRBV2 | CASGPFMNTEAFF | TGTGCCAGCGGGCCCTTCATGAACACTGAAGCTTTCTTT
many | - | TRBJ1-1 | TRBV12-3/TRBV12-4 | CASSKRGTFVTEAFF | TGTGCCAGCAGTAAAAGAGGGACATTTGTCACTGAAGCTTTCTTT
many | TRBD2 | TRBJ2-5 | TRBV20-1 | CSASCTSGSQETQYF | TGCAGTGCTAGTTGTACTAGCGGGAGTCAAGAGACCCAGTACTTC
- | TRBD2 | TRBJ2-7 | TRBV7-2 | CASSLSLRLAGDGAYEQYF | TGTGCCAGCAGCTTATCGCTTAGACTAGCGGGAGATGGGGCCTACGAGCAGTACTTC
many | TRBD1 | TRBJ2-7 | TRBV20-1 | CSAPRQGVYEQYF | TGCAGTGCTCCCAGACAGGGCGTCTACGAGCAGTACTTC
many | TRBD1 | TRBJ1-5 | TRBV7-2 | CASSSRQGGNQPQHF | TGTGCCAGCAGCTCAAGGCAGGGGGGCAATCAGCCCCAGCATTTT
many | - | TRBJ2-5 | TRBV28 | CASRQGGGQQETQYF | TGTGCCAGCAGACAGGGGGGGGGGCAGCAAGAGACCCAGTACTTC
many | TRBD1 | TRBJ1-1 | TRBV20-1 | CSAPGTGGTEAFF | TGCAGTGCGCCTGGGACAGGGGGCACTGAAGCTTTCTTT
many | - | TRBJ2-7 | TRBV5-5 | CASSFRGTVMGYEQYF | TGTGCCAGCAGCTTTCGCGGGACAGTGATGGGCTACGAGCAGTACTTC
- | TRBD2 | TRBJ2-7 | TRBV27 | CASSLSAAGGQEQYF | TGTGCCAGCAGTTTATCGGCAGCGGGGGGGCAAGAGCAGTACTTC
many | - | TRBJ2-7 | TRBV6-5 | CASSYSRYSYEQYF | TGTGCCAGCAGTTACTCCAGGTACTCCTACGAGCAGTACTTC
few | - | TRBJ1-2 | TRBV12-5 | CASGLVPGGGNGYTF | TGTGCTAGTGGTTTGGTACCCGGGGGGGGAAATGGCTACACCTTC
- | - | TRBJ2-2 | TRBV27 | CASSPDLDNTGELFF | TGTGCCAGCAGCCCAGACTTGGACAACACCGGGGAGCTGTTTTTT
- | TRBD1 | TRBJ1-2 | TRBV19 | CASTLNPGTGERYTF | TGTGCCAGTACTTTAAACCCCGGGACAGGGGAGCGCTACACCTTC
many | - | TRBJ1-6 | TRBV28 | CASSQGWHSYNSPLHF | TGTGCCAGCAGTCAGGGTTGGCACTCCTATAATTCACCCCTCCACTTT
many | - | TRBJ1-1 | TRBV6-5 | CASGRKNTEAFF | TGTGCCAGCGGTAGGAAGAACACTGAAGCTTTCTTT
- | TRBD2 | TRBJ2-7 | TRBV27 | CATQLAGGAYEQYF | TGTGCCACCCAACTAGCGGGAGGAGCCTACGAGCAGTACTTC
many | TRBD2 | TRBJ2-7 | TRBV5-1 | CASSSWTSSHPYEQYF | TGCGCCAGCAGCTCTTGGACTAGCAGCCACCCCTACGAGCAGTACTTC
- | TRBD2 | TRBJ2-5 | TRBV28 | CASSLGTSAQETQYF | TGTGCCAGCAGCCTGGGGACTAGCGCCCAAGAGACCCAGTACTTC
many | TRBD1 | TRBJ2-2 | TRBV6-1 | CASRLRGRSDTGELFF | TGTGCCAGCAGACTCAGGGGGCGGAGTGACACCGGGGAGCTGTTTTTT
- | - | TRBJ1-2 | TRBV6-1 | CASSERRAGYGYTF | TGTGCCAGCAGTGAAAGGAGGGCCGGCTATGGCTACACCTTC
many | - | TRBJ1-2 | TRBV6-1 | CASSESGVFGYTF | TGTGCCAGCAGTGAGTCGGGCGTCTTTGGCTACACCTTC
many | - | TRBJ2-4 | TRBV30 | CAWSAHRVDVAKNIQYF | TGTGCCTGGAGTGCCCACAGGGTCGACGTGGCCAAAAACATTCAGTACTTC
- | TRBD1 | TRBJ2-7 | TRBV29-1 | CSVEGFGTGLYEQYF | TGCAGCGTTGAAGGCTTTGGGACAGGTTTGTACGAGCAGTACTTC
few | - | TRBJ1-5 | TRBV9 | CASSVGGTSNQPQHF | TGTGCCAGCAGCGTAGGGGGAACTAGCAATCAGCCCCAGCATTTT
many | TRBD2 | TRBJ2-2 | TRBV20-1 | CSRIAGRFTGELFF | TGCAGCCGGATAGCGGGGCGATTCACCGGGGAGCTGTTTTTT
many | - | TRBJ1-5 | TRBV12-3/TRBV12-4 | CASTLGGQPQHF | TGTGCCAGCACCCTTGGAGGACAGCCCCAGCATTTT
many | - | TRBJ1-2 | TRBV13 | CASSLGDRRTPNYGYTF | TGTGCCAGCAGCTTAGGGGACAGACGAACTCCCAACTATGGCTACACCTTC
- | - | TRBJ2-5 | TRBV24-1 | CATSDTLLRETQYF | TGTGCCACCAGTGATACCCTATTGAGAGAGACCCAGTACTTC
few | - | TRBJ1-5 | TRBV7-8 | CASSLSPRGKSNQPQHF | TGTGCCAGCAGCTTAAGTCCGAGGGGAAAAAGCAATCAGCCCCAGCATTTT
many | - | TRBJ2-7 | TRBV6-1 | CASGWSSYEQYF | TGTGCCAGTGGATGGAGCTCCTACGAGCAGTACTTC